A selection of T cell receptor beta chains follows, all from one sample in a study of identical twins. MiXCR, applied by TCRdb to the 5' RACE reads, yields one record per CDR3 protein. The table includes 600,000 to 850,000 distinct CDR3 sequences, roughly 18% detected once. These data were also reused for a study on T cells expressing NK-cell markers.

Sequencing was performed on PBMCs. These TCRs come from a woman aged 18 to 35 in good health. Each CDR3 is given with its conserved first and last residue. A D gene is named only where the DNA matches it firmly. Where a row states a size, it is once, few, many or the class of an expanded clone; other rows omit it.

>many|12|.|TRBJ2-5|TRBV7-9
TGTGCCAGCAGCCCAGCTAAAGAGACCCAGTACTTC
CASSPAKETQYF
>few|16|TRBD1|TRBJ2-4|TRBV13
TGTGCCAGCAGCTTAGGAATTATCGGGACAGAGAACATTCAGTACTTC
CASSLGIIGTENIQYF
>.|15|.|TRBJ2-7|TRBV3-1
TGTGCCAGCAGCCAGGTGGCTCTAAGCTCCTACGAGCAGTACTTC
CASSQVALSSYEQYF
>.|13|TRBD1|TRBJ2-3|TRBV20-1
TGCAGTGTCGCGGACAGGGAAACAGATACGCAGTATTTT
CSVADRETDTQYF
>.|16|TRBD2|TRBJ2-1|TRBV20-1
TGCAGTGCCCCGGGGGCGCAGCGGGGGTTCTACAATGAGCAGTTCTTC
CSAPGAQRGFYNEQFF
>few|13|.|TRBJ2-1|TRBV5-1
TGCGCCAGCAGGGAGAGCTCCTACAATGAGCAGTTCTTC
CASRESSYNEQFF
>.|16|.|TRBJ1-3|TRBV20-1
TGCAGTGCTGTCCCAGATCGTGATAGCTCTGGAAACACCATATATTTT
CSAVPDRDSSGNTIYF
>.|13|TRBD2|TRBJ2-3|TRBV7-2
TGTGCCAGCAGCTTAGGGGAGCGGGAGTGGCAGTATTTT
CASSLGEREWQYF
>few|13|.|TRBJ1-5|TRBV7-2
TGTGCCAGCAGCCGTACGTTTAATCAGCCCCAGCATTTT
CASSRTFNQPQHF
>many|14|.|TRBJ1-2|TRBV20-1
TGCAGTGCTAGCTTCGGGGCCAACATTGAGGGCTACACCTTC
CSASFGANIEGYTF
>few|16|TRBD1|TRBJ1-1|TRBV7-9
TGTGCCAGCAGCGACCGGGACAGGGTCGGTCACACTGAAGCTTTCTTT
CASSDRDRVGHTEAFF
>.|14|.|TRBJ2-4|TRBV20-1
TGCAGCGGCTCCTCGGGCCTAGCCAAAAACATTCAGTACTTC
CSGSSGLAKNIQYF
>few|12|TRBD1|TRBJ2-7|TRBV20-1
TGCAGTGCTACGGACAGGGACCACGAGCAGTACTTC
CSATDRDHEQYF
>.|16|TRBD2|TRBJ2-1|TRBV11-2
TGTGCCAGCAGCTTACTATTTAGCGGGGGGGCCAATGAGCAGTTCTTC
CASSLLFSGGANEQFF
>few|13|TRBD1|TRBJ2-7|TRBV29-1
TGCAGCGGCCGCGTACAGGGGGCTTACGAGCAGTACTTC
CSGRVQGAYEQYF
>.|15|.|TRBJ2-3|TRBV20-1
TGCAGTGCTAGGGGGCAGCGTCGGGCCGCAGATACGCAGTATTTT
CSARGQRRAADTQYF
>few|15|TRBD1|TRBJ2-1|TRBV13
TGTGCCAGCACCGGGACAGGGAGCTCCTACAATGAGCAGTTCTTC
CASTGTGSSYNEQFF
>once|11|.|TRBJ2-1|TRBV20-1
TGCAGTGCTAGATTTATCAATGAGCAGTTCTTC
CSARFINEQFF
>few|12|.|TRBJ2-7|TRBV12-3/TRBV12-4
TGTGCCAGCAGTCAACTCGTCCACGAGCAGTACTTC
CASSQLVHEQYF
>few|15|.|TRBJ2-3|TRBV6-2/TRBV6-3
TGTGCCAGCAGTTACTACGGGACTAGCACAGATACGCAGTATTTT
CASSYYGTSTDTQYF
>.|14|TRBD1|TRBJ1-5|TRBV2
TGTGCCAGCAGTGAATGGGGACAGGGACCTCGCCAGCATTTT
CASSEWGQGPRQHF
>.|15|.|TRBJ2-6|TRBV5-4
TGTGCCAGCAGTCCCAGGGATCCTGGGGCCAACGTCCTGACTTTC
CASSPRDPGANVLTF
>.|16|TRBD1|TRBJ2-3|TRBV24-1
TGTGCCACCAGTGATATACAGGGGTCTGGCACAGATACGCAGTATTTT
CATSDIQGSGTDTQYF
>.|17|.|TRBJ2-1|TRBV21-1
TGTGCCAGCAGCAAAGTTTTAGCGGGCATGACCTACAATGAGCAGTTCTTC
CASSKVLAGMTYNEQFF
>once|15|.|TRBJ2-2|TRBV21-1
TGTGCCAGCAGCCGTCGACAGAAGGACACCGGGGAGCTGTTTTTT
CASSRRQKDTGELFF
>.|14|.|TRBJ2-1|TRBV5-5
TGTGCCACCCGTCCGGCAGTTGGTTACAATGAGCAGTTCTTC
CATRPAVGYNEQFF
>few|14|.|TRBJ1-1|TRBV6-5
TGTGCCAGCAGTTACCCAAACCTGGGGACTGAAGCTTTCTTT
CASSYPNLGTEAFF
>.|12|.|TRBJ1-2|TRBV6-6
TGTGCCAGCGAGGGGGAGAACTATGGCTACACCTTC
CASEGENYGYTF
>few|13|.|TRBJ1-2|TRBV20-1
TGCAGTGCTAGAGACGGATTTAACTATGGCTACACCTTC
CSARDGFNYGYTF
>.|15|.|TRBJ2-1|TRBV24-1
TGTGCCACCAGCGATTCGGGCAGTGCGATGCATGAGCAGTTCTTC
CATSDSGSAMHEQFF
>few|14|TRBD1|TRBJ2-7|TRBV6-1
TGTGCCAGCAGTGACCGGACAGGGTACTACGAGCAGTACTTC
CASSDRTGYYEQYF